These 8 T cell receptor beta chains share one sample of origin, sequenced in a study of vaccination and CD4 T cells after COVID-19. No antigen has been identified for these receptors. Indicated treatment: roughly 10-day PBMC culture with coronavirus spike peptide pools or control peptides (ViraFEST assay). The Oncomine TCR Beta short-read assay sequenced DNA from cultured CD4+ T cells. In TCRdb, the PCR reads were re-called with MiXCR into one record per CDR3 protein. The sample has about 7,300 distinct CDR3 sequences, roughly half seen once. Sequenced: CD4+ T cells from blood, cultured in vitro. The receptors stem from a human donor who had recovered from COVID-19.

This clonotype was observed a handful of times. V usage is TRBV6-1 and J usage is TRBJ2-5; the D gene could be TRBD1 or TRBD2 (6 bases each). Trimming removed 6 bases from V and 5 bases from J, with 13 bases in between. The CDR3 has 13 amino acids. Germline CDR1 reads MNHNS; CDR2 reads SASEGT. CDR3 sequence (DNA): TGTGCCAGCAGACTCACAGGGAGGGAGACCCAGTACTTC. Protein product: CASRLTGRETQYF.

The rearrangement uses TRBV30 and TRBJ1-5, with TRBD1 as a possible D gene (6 bases). The CDR3 covers 13 residues. Trimming took off 1 base at V and 6 bases at J, with 10 bases between the two ends. Germline-derived CDR1 and CDR2 are GTSNPN and SVGIG (reference sequence). The CDR3 here is CAWSAQGSQPQHF. CDR3 DNA sequence: TGTGCCTGGAGTGCCCAGGGGAGTCAGCCCCAGCATTTT.

This clonotype appeared a few times. The J gene is TRBJ1-6, the V gene TRBV20-1; possibly TRBD1 for D (5 bases). CDR1 is DFQATT and CDR2 is SNEGSKA in the germline V gene (reference sequence). Trimming cost V 3 bases and J 6 bases, with 15 bases left between them. This CDR3 has 15 residues. The CDR3 is CSARPPGLFNSPLHF. The CDR3 nucleotides read TGCAGTGCTAGGCCTCCGGGACTGTTTAATTCACCCCTCCACTTT.

J is TRBJ1-2 and V is TRBV12-3 or TRBV12-4; a possible D gene is TRBD1 (5 bases). Trimming pared 0 bases from V and 6 bases from J, leaving 14 bases between. This CDR3 has 15 amino acids. Here the CDR3 reads CASSLAQGTAHGYTF. The CDR3 DNA is TGTGCCAGCAGTTTAGCGCAAGGGACGGCCCATGGCTACACCTTC.

The chain couples TRBV7-8 to TRBJ2-5; D is perhaps TRBD1 (5 bases). The CDR3 runs 18 residues. The V gene lost 4 bases and the J gene lost 2 bases, with 23 bases spanning the gap. Germline-derived CDR1 and CDR2 are SGHVS and FQNEAQ. CDR3 protein: CASSSGALQAFMQETQYF. CDR3 coding DNA: TGTGCCAGCAGCTCGGGCGCCCTACAGGCATTCATGCAAGAGACCCAGTACTTC.

Only a few counts were recorded for this clonotype. V usage is TRBV19 and J usage is TRBJ1-2; D uncertain. The CDR3 has 13 residues. V was pared by 1 base and J by 5 bases, with 8 bases between. Germline V gene sequence: CDR1 LNHDA, CDR2 SQIVND (reference sequence). The CDR3 nucleotides are TGTGCCAGTAGTATAGTACGAGGTTATGGCTACACCTTC. Amino acids: CASSIVRGYGYTF.

V gene TRBV19 combines with J gene TRBJ1-1; 7 bases map to TRBD1. Germline V gives CDR1 LNHDA, CDR2 SQIVND (reference sequence). This CDR3 has 14 residues. This CDR3 is CATETGALNTEAFF. Written as DNA, the CDR3 is TGTGCAACCGAAACAGGGGCTCTGAACACTGAAGCTTTCTTT.

This chain uses TRBV4-1 with TRBJ1-5; the match to TRBD1 covers 7 bases. The CDR3 runs to 15 residues. Germline-derived CDR1 and CDR2 are MGHRA and YSYEKL. V lost 4 bases, J lost 6 bases, and 9 bases stayed unmatched. The CDR3 here is CASSPDRVTIQPQHF. The DNA for the CDR3 is TGCGCCAGCAGCCCTGACAGGGTGACTATTCAGCCCCAGCATTTT.